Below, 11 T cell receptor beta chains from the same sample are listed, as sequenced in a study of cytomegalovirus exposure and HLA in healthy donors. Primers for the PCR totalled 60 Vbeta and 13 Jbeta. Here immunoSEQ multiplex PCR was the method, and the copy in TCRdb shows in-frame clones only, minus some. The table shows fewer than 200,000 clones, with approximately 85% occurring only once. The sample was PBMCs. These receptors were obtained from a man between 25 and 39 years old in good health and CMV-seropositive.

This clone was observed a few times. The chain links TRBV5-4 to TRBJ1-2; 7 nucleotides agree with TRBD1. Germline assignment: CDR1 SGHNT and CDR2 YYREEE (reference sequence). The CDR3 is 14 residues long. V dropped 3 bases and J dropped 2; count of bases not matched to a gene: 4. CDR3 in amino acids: CASSWLGQNYGYTF. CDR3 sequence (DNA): TGTGCCAGCAGCTGGCTGGGACAGAACTATGGCTACACCTTC.

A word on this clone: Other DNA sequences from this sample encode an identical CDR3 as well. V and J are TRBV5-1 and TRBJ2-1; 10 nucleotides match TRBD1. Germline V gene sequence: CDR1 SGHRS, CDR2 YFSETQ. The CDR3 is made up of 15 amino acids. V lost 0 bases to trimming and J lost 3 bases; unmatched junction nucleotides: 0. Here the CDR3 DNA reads TGCGCCAGCAGCTTGGGGACAGGGGGCTACAATGAGCAGTTCTTC. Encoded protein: CASSLGTGGYNEQFF. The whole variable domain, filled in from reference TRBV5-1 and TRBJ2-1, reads KAGVTQTPRYLIKTRGQQVTLSCSPISGHRSVSWYQQTPGQGLQFLFEYFSETQRNKGNFPGRFSGRQFSNSRSEMNVSTLELGDSALYLCASSLGTGGYNEQFFGPGTRLTVL.

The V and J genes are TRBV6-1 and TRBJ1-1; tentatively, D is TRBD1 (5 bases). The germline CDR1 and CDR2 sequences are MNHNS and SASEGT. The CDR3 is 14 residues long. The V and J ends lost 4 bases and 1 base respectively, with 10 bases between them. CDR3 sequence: CASSVQVWNTEAFF. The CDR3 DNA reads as TGTGCCAGCAGTGTACAGGTCTGGAACACTGAAGCTTTCTTT.

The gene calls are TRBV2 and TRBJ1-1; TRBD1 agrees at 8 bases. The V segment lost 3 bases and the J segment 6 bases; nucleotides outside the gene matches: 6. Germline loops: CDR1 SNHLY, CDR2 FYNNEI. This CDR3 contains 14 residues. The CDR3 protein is CASSDQGANSEAFF. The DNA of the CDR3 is TGTGCCAGCAGTGACCAGGGGGCGAATTCTGAAGCTTTCTTT.

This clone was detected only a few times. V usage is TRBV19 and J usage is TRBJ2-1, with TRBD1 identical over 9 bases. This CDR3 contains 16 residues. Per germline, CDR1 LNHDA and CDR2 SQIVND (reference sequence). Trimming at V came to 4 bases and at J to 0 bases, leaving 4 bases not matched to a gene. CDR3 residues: CASSTQQGASYNEQFF. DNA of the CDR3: TGTGCCAGTAGTACCCAACAGGGGGCCTCCTACAATGAGCAGTTCTTC.

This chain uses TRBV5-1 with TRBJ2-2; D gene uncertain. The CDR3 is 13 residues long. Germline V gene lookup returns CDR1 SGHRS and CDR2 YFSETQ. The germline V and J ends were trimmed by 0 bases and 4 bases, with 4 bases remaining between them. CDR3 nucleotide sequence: TGCGCCAGCAGCTTGGGAGGCACCGGGGAGCTGTTTTTT. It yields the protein CASSLGGTGELFF. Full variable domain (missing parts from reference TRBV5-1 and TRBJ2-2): KAGVTQTPRYLIKTRGQQVTLSCSPISGHRSVSWYQQTPGQGLQFLFEYFSETQRNKGNFPGRFSGRQFSNSRSEMNVSTLELGDSALYLCASSLGGTGELFFGEGSRLTVL.

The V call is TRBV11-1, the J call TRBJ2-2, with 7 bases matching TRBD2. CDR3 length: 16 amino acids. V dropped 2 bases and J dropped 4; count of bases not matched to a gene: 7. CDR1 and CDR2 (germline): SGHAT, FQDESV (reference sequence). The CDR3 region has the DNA TGTGCCAGCAGCTTACGGCGGGAGCGTGGCACCGGGGAGCTGTTTTTT. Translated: CASSLRRERGTGELFF.

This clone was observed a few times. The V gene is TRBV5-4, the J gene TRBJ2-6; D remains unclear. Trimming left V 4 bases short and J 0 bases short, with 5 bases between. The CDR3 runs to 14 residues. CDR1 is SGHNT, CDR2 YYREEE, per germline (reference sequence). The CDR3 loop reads CASSQDSGANVLTF. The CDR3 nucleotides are TGTGCCAGCAGCCAGGACTCTGGGGCCAACGTCCTGACTTTC.

CDR3 sequence (DNA): TGTGCCAGCAGTGATCCCGGGGGGAAGACCGGGGAGCTGTTTTTT. This encodes CASSDPGGKTGELFF. V and J are TRBV2 and TRBJ2-2, with 7 bases fitting TRBD2. Germline V gives CDR1 SNHLY, CDR2 FYNNEI. The CDR3 runs 15 residues. The V gene end was trimmed by 3 bases and the J gene end by 5 bases; junction bases not matched to a gene: 6.

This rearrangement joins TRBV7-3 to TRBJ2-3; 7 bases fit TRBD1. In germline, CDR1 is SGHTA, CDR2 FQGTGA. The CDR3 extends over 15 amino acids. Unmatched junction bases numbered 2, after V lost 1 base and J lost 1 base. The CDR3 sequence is CASSLNRGRTDTQYF. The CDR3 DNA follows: TGTGCCAGCAGCTTAAACAGGGGTCGCACAGATACGCAGTATTTT.

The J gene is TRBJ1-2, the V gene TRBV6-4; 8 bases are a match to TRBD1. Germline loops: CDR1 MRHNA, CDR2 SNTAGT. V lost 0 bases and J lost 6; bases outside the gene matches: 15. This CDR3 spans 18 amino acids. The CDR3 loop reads CASSDSIHIRTGMDGYTF. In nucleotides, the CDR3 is TGTGCCAGCAGTGACTCGATTCATATTCGGACAGGGATGGATGGCTACACCTTC.